The 18 T cell receptor beta chains in this list originate from one sample, sequenced in a study of cytotoxic CD8 clonotypes in ibrutinib-treated CLL. The data were produced by immunoSEQ multiplex PCR, yet TCRdb's version contains in-frame clones alone and is incomplete. The sample contains about 49,000 clones, roughly 53% of which appear only once. The material sequenced was PBMCs, taken after 12 months of ibrutinib treatment. The receptors were sampled from a human donor with chronic lymphocytic leukemia.

About this clone itself: The junction and the germline gene differ at one end; a read error may be behind it. The chain couples TRBV7-7 to TRBJ2-1; the D is unclear. The CDR3 totals 15 residues. Germline CDR1 reads SSHAT; CDR2 reads FNYEAQ (reference sequence). The CDR3 coding sequence is TGTGCTAGCAGCTTAGATTACCGATCCTACAATGAGCAGTTCTTC. Protein sequence: CASSLDYRSYNEQFF.

V usage is TRBV4-1 and J usage is TRBJ1-2; the D is unclear. From germline, CDR1 is MGHRA and CDR2 YSYEKL. CDR3 size: 12 residues. V shed 0 bases and J shed 8 bases, with 7 bases lying between them. CDR3 sequence: CASSQDQYGYTF. The CDR3 DNA is TGCGCCAGCAGCCAAGATCAGTACGGCTACACCTTC.

In DNA, the CDR3 is TGCAGCGGTCAACAGGGGGCAAGAAACACCATATATTTT. As protein: CSGQQGARNTIYF. The rearrangement links TRBV29-1 to TRBJ1-3; 9 bases fit TRBD1. Germline CDR1 and CDR2: SQVTM and ANQGSEA. The V gene end was trimmed by 7 bases and the J gene end by 5 bases; junction bases not matched to a gene: 6. CDR3 length: 13 residues.

This clone appeared many times. The chain joins TRBV27 to TRBJ1-1; D ambiguous. V lost 7 bases and J 2 bases, leaving 8 bases between the germline ends. Germline lookup yields CDR1 MNHEY and CDR2 SMNVEV (reference sequence). This CDR3 region has 12 residues. The CDR3 DNA reads as TGTGCCAGCAAGGGCCCCAACACTGAAGCTTTCTTT. Its protein is CASKGPNTEAFF.

This clone was seen a few times. J is TRBJ2-2 and V is TRBV29-1, with unresolved D. Germline-derived CDR1 and CDR2 are SQVTM and ANQGSEA. This CDR3 is 12 amino acids long. Trimming cost V 7 bases and J 4 bases, with 10 bases left between them. The CDR3 DNA follows: TGCAGCGCCCTCAATCTCACCGGGGAGCTGTTTTTT. Protein product: CSALNLTGELFF.

The chain employs TRBV7-2 and TRBJ2-7; 10 bases align to TRBD2. CDR3 length equals 17 residues. Looked up from germline, CDR1 is SGHTA and CDR2 is FQGNSA. Germline trimming cut 2 bases from V and 3 bases from J; bases unmatched to any gene: 10. CDR3: CASSLRAASGRNYEQYF. In DNA, the CDR3 is TGTGCCAGCAGCTTAAGAGCGGCTAGCGGGAGAAACTACGAGCAGTACTTC.

This clone was counted a few times. This chain uses TRBV7-9 with TRBJ2-5; 15 bases line up with TRBD2. CDR3 length equals 16 residues. Looked up from germline, CDR1 is SEHNR and CDR2 is FQNEAQ (reference sequence). Losses at the gene ends were 3 bases for V and 5 bases for J; bases not matched to a gene: 4. CDR3 residues: CASSLRTSGRGETQYF. The CDR3 bases are TGTGCCAGCAGCTTGCGGACTAGCGGGAGGGGGGAGACCCAGTACTTC.

The rearrangement uses TRBV20-1 and TRBJ2-5, with a weak D call TRBD2 (5 bases). Germline V gene data show CDR1 as DFQATT and CDR2 as SNEGSKA (reference sequence). This CDR3 is built from 11 residues. Trimming took 5 bases from V and 5 from J, leaving 9 bases between them. The CDR3 DNA reads as TGCAGTGCTGTTCGCGGGGAGACCCAGTACTTC. This gives the protein CSAVRGETQYF.

This clone showed up just a few times. The chain combines TRBV7-2 with TRBJ2-6, with 7 nucleotides matching TRBD2. The CDR3 spans 16 residues. The germline V gene has CDR1 SGHTA and CDR2 FQGNSA. Germline trimming cut 3 bases from V and 0 bases from J; bases unmatched to any gene: 2. The CDR3 sequence is CASSLGLSSGANVLTF. In nucleotides, the CDR3 is TGTGCCAGCAGCTTGGGACTATCCTCTGGGGCCAACGTCCTGACTTTC. Complete variable domain (other parts from reference TRBV7-2 and TRBJ2-6): GAGVSQSPSNKVTEKGKDVELRCDPISGHTALYWYRQSLGQGLEFLIYFQGNSAPDKSGLPSDRFSAERTGGSVSTLTIQRTQQEDSAVYLCASSLGLSSGANVLTFGAGSRLTVL.

This chain uses TRBV7-8 with TRBJ2-1; TRBD2 matches 7 bases. Germline V gives CDR1 SGHVS, CDR2 FQNEAQ. CDR3 size: 15 residues. Trimming removed 5 bases from V and 5 bases from J; junction bases left unmatched: 9. In DNA form, the CDR3 reads TGTGCCAGCAGCGCGTCTAGCGGAGCTGACAATGAGCAGTTCTTC. Translated, it gives CASSASSGADNEQFF.

This clone has only a few counts. The V and J genes are TRBV30 and TRBJ1-2; D possibly corresponds to TRBD1 (5 bases). The CDR3 sequence is 13 residues long. Germline CDR1 GTSNPN, CDR2 SVGIG (reference sequence). Trimming took 5 bases from V and 4 from J, leaving 14 bases between them. CDR3 nucleotide sequence: TGTGCCTGGGGAAGAGACAGTCCCTATGGCTACACCTTC. It specifies CAWGRDSPYGYTF.

The genes are TRBV5-1 and TRBJ1-4, with D hard to call. Trimming took 4 bases from V and 0 from J, leaving 7 bases between them. CDR3 length equals 14 residues. The germline V gene has CDR1 SGHRS and CDR2 YFSETQ. CDR3 protein: CASSPTTTNEKLFF. CDR3 coding DNA: TGCGCCAGCAGCCCTACAACAACTAATGAAAAACTGTTTTTT. Based on the CDR3 plus reference TRBV5-1 and TRBJ1-4, the full variable domain is KAGVTQTPRYLIKTRGQQVTLSCSPISGHRSVSWYQQTPGQGLQFLFEYFSETQRNKGNFPGRFSGRQFSNSRSEMNVSTLELGDSALYLCASSPTTTNEKLFFGSGTQLSVL.

The J gene is TRBJ1-1, the V gene TRBV6-4, with a possible D match to TRBD1 (6 bases). V lost 5 bases, J lost 1 base, and 11 bases lay in between. The germline CDR1 and CDR2 sequences are MRHNA and SNTAGT. The CDR3 covers 14 residues. The CDR3 here is CASSKNRANTEAFF. The CDR3 region has the DNA TGTGCCAGCAGTAAAAACAGGGCGAACACTGAAGCTTTCTTT.

This clone occurred a few times. The chain recombines TRBV18 with TRBJ2-4; TRBD2 is a possible D gene (6 bases). V lost 0 bases and J 8 bases, leaving 8 bases between the germline ends. CDR3 length: 13 residues. Germline CDR1 and CDR2: KGHSH and LQKENI. This CDR3 is CASSPPGGHIQYF. CDR3 nucleotide sequence: TGTGCCAGCTCACCACCGGGGGGTCACATTCAGTACTTC.

The CDR3 region has the DNA TGTGCCAGCAGCTTAAGAGGACATATCACAGATACGCAGTATTTT. This codes for CASSLRGHITDTQYF. The chain has TRBV11-2 and TRBJ2-3; the D gene is possibly TRBD1 (5 bases). This CDR3 spans 15 amino acids. Deletions cut 2 bases from V and 2 bases from J, with 11 bases between. Germline lookup yields CDR1 SGHAT and CDR2 FQNNGV.

The chain has TRBV5-4 and TRBJ1-2, with 7 bases that match TRBD1. Germline V gene sequence: CDR1 SGHNT, CDR2 YYREEE (reference sequence). Unmatched junction bases numbered 2, after V lost 4 bases and J lost 5 bases. The CDR3 length is 12 residues. Here the CDR3 reads CASSGGQYGYTF. CDR3 DNA: TGTGCCAGCAGCGGGGGACAGTATGGCTACACCTTC. Looking up the rest from reference TRBV5-4 and TRBJ1-2 gives the full variable domain: ETGVTQSPTHLIKTRGQQVTLRCSSQSGHNTVSWYQQALGQGPQFIFQYYREEENGRGNFPPRFSGLQFPNYSSELNVNALELDDSALYLCASSGGQYGYTFGSGTRLTVV.

The chain links TRBV5-6 to TRBJ2-7; 10 bases agree with TRBD1. Germline CDR1 and CDR2: SGHDT and YYEEEE. Losses at the gene ends were 3 bases for V and 4 bases for J; bases not matched to a gene: 10. This CDR3 is 16 amino acids long. The CDR3 region is CASSWGYGTGVYEQYF. CDR3 sequence (DNA): TGTGCCAGCAGCTGGGGTTATGGGACAGGGGTGTACGAGCAGTACTTC.

This clone has a handful of counts. The genes are TRBV5-6 and TRBJ2-7, with TRBD2 matching over 11 bases. CDR1 and CDR2 from the germline V gene are SGHDT and YYEEEE. Trimming took 4 bases from V and 10 from J; bases not matched to a gene: 16. This CDR3 comprises 16 residues. The chain's CDR3 is CASSPSPTSGASFQYF. The CDR3 DNA follows: TGTGCCAGCAGCCCATCCCCGACTAGCGGGGCTTCATTTCAGTACTTC.